What follows are 5 T cell receptor beta chains derived from one specimen sequenced in a study of follicular helper T cells after annual influenza vaccination. Described time point: 2015-2016 season, 7 days after influenza vaccination. Here immunoSEQ multiplex PCR was the method, and the copy in TCRdb shows in-frame clones only, minus some. In the table there are roughly 10,000 clones, approximately 82% of which are singletons. The source material was CXCR5- memory CD4+ T cells sorted from blood, sampled 7 days after influenza vaccination. The receptors stem from an adult who received the influenza vaccine.

With respect to this clone: Other DNA sequences within the sample encode an identical CDR3. J is TRBJ2-1 and V is TRBV20-1; D is possibly TRBD1 (5 bases). The CDR3 totals 11 residues. The germline V and J ends were trimmed by 3 bases and 6 bases, with 6 bases remaining between them. CDR1 and CDR2 (germline): DFQATT, SNEGSKA (reference sequence). CDR3 residues: CSASRGNEQFF. The DNA of the CDR3 is TGCAGTGCTAGTAGGGGCAATGAGCAGTTCTTC.

This clone turned up a few times. The chain joins TRBV6-1 to TRBJ1-6; D unclear. Germline V lookup: CDR1 MNHNS, CDR2 SASEGT. This CDR3 spans 15 amino acids. The V end lost 1 base, the J end lost 10 bases, and 14 bases lay between the germline ends. The CDR3 DNA is TGTGCCAGCAGTGAAGGACGGCTTCGGTGGTCACCCCTCCACTTT. This translates into CASSEGRLRWSPLHF.

The genes are TRBV18 and TRBJ1-1, with 7 positions matching TRBD1. There are 14 residues in the CDR3. Per germline, CDR1 KGHSH and CDR2 LQKENI. Trimming took 8 bases from V and 3 from J; bases not matched to a gene: 9. As DNA, the CDR3 is TGTGCCAGCCTAGGGGGGACAGTAGACACTGAAGCTTTCTTT. Protein sequence: CASLGGTVDTEAFF.

This clone was seen only once. The chain joins TRBV7-3 to TRBJ2-5; D not resolved. The germline CDR1 and CDR2 sequences are SGHTA and FQGTGA. The CDR3 sequence is 13 residues long. V was trimmed by 5 bases and J by 2 bases, leaving 9 bases between them. The CDR3 sequence is CASSPAVQETQYF. CDR3 coding DNA: TGTGCCAGCAGCCCCGCAGTACAAGAGACCCAGTACTTC.

The V and J genes are TRBV5-1 and TRBJ1-3; 7 nucleotides agree with TRBD1. Germline V gene sequence: CDR1 SGHRS, CDR2 YFSETQ. The CDR3 extends over 14 amino acids. Losses at the gene ends were 4 bases for V and 4 bases for J; bases not matched to a gene: 5. CDR3 loop: CASSIGTDGNTIYF. CDR3 DNA sequence: TGCGCCAGCAGCATTGGGACAGACGGAAACACCATATATTTT.